Listed here is a single T cell receptor delta chain. The germline V gene has CDR1 GEAIGNYY and CDR2 EKD. The CDR3 is made up of 20 amino acids. J gave up 2 bases and V 1 base, and 8 bases lay outside the gene matches. TCRdb re-called clones from the reads using CATT. The top ten clones hold approximately 4.4% of a sample with roughly 10,000 delta-chain clones, about 22% of them seen once. The sample is drawn from a study of gamma-delta chains in newborns, infants, children. Whole-study context: Microbial exposure reportedly drives polyclonal innate γδ T cell expansion after birth.

The source material was blood. This receptor was obtained from a child who was a newborn, infant or young child, either healthy, febrile or measles-vaccinated (not recorded which). The chain uses TRDV2 and TRDJ3; 12 nucleotides align to TRDD3. In DNA form, the CDR3 reads TGTGCCTGTGACACTAGGGACTGGGGGATACCACCCTGGGACACCCGACAGATGTTTTTC. It yields the protein CACDTRDWGIPPWDTRQMFF.